Sequencing of this TCR beta chain was carried out in a study of T cell clusters in autoimmune cytopenias (dated by TCRdb to the late 2010s). With regard to the full study: Per sample, TRB sequencing gave a median depth of approximately 52,000 reads and a median of approximately 2,500 distinct TRB clonotypes. In autoimmune cytopenia patients, peripheral blood TRB and IGH repertoires were sequenced during active disease and over treatment follow-up, together with healthy, CLL and autoimmune hepatitis controls. The goal of the study was to determine whether autoimmune cytopenia patients have a disease-specific immune repertoire signature that could serve as a blood-based biomarker. Study-wide findings and limitations: The T cell clusters were defined in silico only, and their functional role remained to be validated experimentally. The GLIPH analysis suggested a lack of physiological T cell clusters in primary autoimmune cytopenia patients, since some 52 clusters were exclusive to healthy donors whereas over 15 were exclusive to patients. Compared with active autoimmune hepatitis patients, healthy donors had almost three times as many exclusive TRB clusters, a finding consistent with an autoimmunity-wide signature. In the comparison of secondary cytopenia with CLL, no cluster-lack signature showed up, apparently because the dominant lymphoma-associated repertoire masked the signature. TRB repertoire shifts, with less even repertoires observed in secondary cytopenia and CLL, were mostly attributed to lymphoma bias rather than autoimmunity.

Each sample's TRB amplification started from around 230 ng of peripheral blood genomic DNA, which corresponds to some 36,000 genome equivalents. TRB rearrangements were amplified by multiplex PCR using a touch-down protocol with TRB-A and TRB-B primer pools mixed in one tube. Two consecutive PCR reactions with Phusion HS II polymerase added Illumina adapters and sample indices to the amplicons. The amplicons were gel-purified using the NucleoSpin Gel and PCR Clean-up kit, after which quantification was performed by Qubit and quality was checked on an Agilent 2100 Bioanalyzer. Sequencing of the libraries was done on an Illumina MiSeq with 600-cycle, single-indexed, paired-end runs. The source study handled its data this way. MiXCR version 2.1.12 with the default MiXCR reference library was used to align and assemble TRB reads. A clone was defined by each unique CDR3 nucleotide sequence, and the analysis included only productive sequences with two or more reads. Alpha-parameterized diversity profiles (alpha 0 to 5), including the Shannon (alpha 1) and Simpson (alpha 2) indices, were computed with an R script to assess repertoire diversity. The tcR package was used to compute combinatorial TRB VJ usage, which was then compared between cohorts by principal component analysis with ade4. TCRbeta CDR3s were clustered with GLIPH on cohort pairs matched by age and read depth, and cluster frequencies were compared by Wilcoxon test. Based on TCRdb reprocessing of the reads, there is one entry per CDR3 protein sequence, and DNA is missing. These V and J calls originate from TCRdb's pipeline instead of the authors' own analysis. The table for this sample lists a few hundred distinct CDR3 sequences. The top ten clones comprise roughly 60% of the sample.

Details on this clonotype: There is no known antigen for this receptor.

Per the germline V gene (reference sequence), LNHDA is the CDR1 and SQIVND is the CDR2. Measured from the cysteine to the phenylalanine, the CDR3 is 14 residues long. Only the protein sequence is given. The sample was also reused in another study, on T cell repertoires in aging, cancer and after chemotherapy. Reported in the second study: The donors fell into six age groups ranging from 30 or younger to 70 or older, and each group had at least three individuals. In the hematological group, paired pre- and post-chemotherapy samples were obtained from chronic lymphocytic leukemia patients treated with fludarabine- or bendamustine-based regimens. The full dataset contained millions of TCR reads. Compared with age-matched healthy donors, untreated patients with either hematological or solid cancers had significantly lower TCR diversity in the blood along with higher clonality. In healthy donors, the drop in TCR diversity with age came mainly from a loss of richness, whereas in cancer patients a loss of evenness also played a part. In both cancer cohorts, the median generation probability rose over the chemotherapy interval, which suggests that the repertoire was reconstituted through rebound thymic output. It was noted by the authors that conclusions about immunological memory after chemotherapy cannot be drawn from the repertoire data. Hematological cancer patients had lymphoid organ infiltration, which may itself impair thymic emigration or peripheral T cell expansion. Peripheral blood TCR beta repertoires from healthy donors and cancer patients were profiled to examine immunoaging and T cell reconstitution after chemotherapy. A cohort of 220 or so cancer patients (about 94 with hematological and around 130 with solid cancers) was assembled, and 100 or so healthy donors were included as a reference group. MiXCR versions 2.12 and 3.0.5 were used to process TRB sequences. Shannon diversity, evenness, clonality (one minus evenness), and alpha-parameterized diversity profiles from alpha 0 to 5 were included as repertoire metrics. The IGoR algorithm was used to calculate generation probabilities for clones in the paired samples taken before and after chemotherapy.

Here the chain combines TRBV19 and TRBJ2-7; the D call of TRBD2 rests on TCRdb alone, since no DNA is present to check it. Input material: peripheral blood. The clonotype was recovered from a human donor with an autoimmune cytopenia or autoimmune hepatitis (not recorded which). The CDR3 loop reads CASSKGSFSYEQYF.